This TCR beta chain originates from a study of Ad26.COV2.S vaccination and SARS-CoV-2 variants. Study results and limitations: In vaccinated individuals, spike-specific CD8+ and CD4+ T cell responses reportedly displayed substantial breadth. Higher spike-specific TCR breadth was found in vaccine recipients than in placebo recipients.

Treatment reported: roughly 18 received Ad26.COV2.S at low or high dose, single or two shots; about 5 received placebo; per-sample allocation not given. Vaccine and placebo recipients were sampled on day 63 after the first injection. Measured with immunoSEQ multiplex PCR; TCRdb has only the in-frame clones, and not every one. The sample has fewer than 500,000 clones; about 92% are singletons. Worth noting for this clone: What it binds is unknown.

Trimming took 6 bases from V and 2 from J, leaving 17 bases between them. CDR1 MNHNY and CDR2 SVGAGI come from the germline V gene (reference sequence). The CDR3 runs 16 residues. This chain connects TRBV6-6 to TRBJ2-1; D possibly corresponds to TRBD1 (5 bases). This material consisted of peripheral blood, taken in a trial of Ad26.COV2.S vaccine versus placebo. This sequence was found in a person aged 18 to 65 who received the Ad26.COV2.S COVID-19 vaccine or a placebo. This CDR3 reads CASRAGHNNPYNEQFF. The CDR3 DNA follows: TGTGCCAGCAGGGCCGGACACAACAATCCCTACAATGAGCAGTTCTTC.